What follows is one TCR beta chain and its context. A junction end diverges from the germline sequence, so it may reflect a read error. These data belong to a study of radiation and T cells in renal cell carcinoma. Study context: Nephrectomy followed 15 Gy stereotactic body radiation by 4 weeks.

The CDR3 contains 13 residues. CDR1 is ENHRY and CDR2 is SYGVKD in the germline V gene. Time point denoted: baseline pretreatment blood. The treatment is: 15 Gy SBRT to primary tumor, nephrectomy 4 weeks later. This renal cell carcinoma was of the clear cell type. Assay used: immunoSEQ multiplex PCR; TCRdb lists only in-frame clones, some missing. The profile covers about 88,000 clones, with around 88% appearing a single time and approximately 8.4% taken by the ten largest. This chain connects TRBV10-3 to TRBJ2-7; weak D call: TRBD2 (6 bases). Sequencing used blood, obtained from a patient whose treatment included radiotherapy and nephrectomy. This sequence was found in a man aged 45-60 years with renal cell carcinoma. This chain's CDR3 is CASSSRDWEEQYF. CDR3 DNA sequence: TGTGCCAGCAGTTCCCGGGACTGGGAGGAGCAGTACTTC.